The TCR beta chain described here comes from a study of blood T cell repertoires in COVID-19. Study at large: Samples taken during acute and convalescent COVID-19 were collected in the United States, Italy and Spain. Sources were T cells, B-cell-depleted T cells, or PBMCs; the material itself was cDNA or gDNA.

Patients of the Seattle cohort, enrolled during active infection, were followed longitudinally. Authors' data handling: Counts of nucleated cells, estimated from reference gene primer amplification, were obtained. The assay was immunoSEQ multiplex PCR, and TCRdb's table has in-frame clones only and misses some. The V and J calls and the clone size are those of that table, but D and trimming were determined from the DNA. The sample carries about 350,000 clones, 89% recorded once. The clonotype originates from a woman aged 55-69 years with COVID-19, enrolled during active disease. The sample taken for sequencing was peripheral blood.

The CDR3 nucleotides read TGTGCCTGGAGCCATAACTATGGCTACACCTTC. It yields the protein CAWSHNYGYTF. This chain joins TRBV30 and TRBJ1-2; the D is unclear. Deletions cut 3 bases from V and 1 base from J, with 3 bases between. Germline values: CDR1 GTSNPN, CDR2 SVGIG (reference sequence). The CDR3 runs 11 residues.